This paragraph covers one T cell receptor (beta chain) sequence. This record comes from a study of blood T cells in healthy people across ages. It was with a sample-barcoded 5' primer and a J-beta primer mix that a second PCR of roughly 7 to 12 cycles was run. TCRdb passed the 5' RACE reads through MiXCR, listing each CDR3 protein once. Here the sample spans nearly 1 million distinct CDR3 sequences, roughly 51% being singletons. V gave up 4 bases and J gave up 4 bases, with 14 bases separating them. Per germline, CDR1 MNHEY and CDR2 SVGAGI. The CDR3 contains 14 residues. This receptor was obtained from a woman aged 55 to 70 in good health. Sequenced input: blood. This rearrangement joins TRBV6-5 to TRBJ2-7; D tentatively reads TRBD1 or TRBD2 (5 bases each). CDR3 region: CASSSYTGQYEQYF. DNA for the CDR3: TGTGCCAGCAGTTCTTACACGGGGCAATACGAGCAGTACTTC.